This T cell receptor (beta chain) was captured in a study of T cell responses to AZD1222 COVID-19 vaccine. Assay: immunoSEQ multiplex PCR; the TCRdb copy retains only in-frame clones and omits some. Among around 100,000 clones listed, about 90% were seen once. V lost 4 bases, J lost 0 bases, and 8 bases lay in between. The CDR3 is 14 amino acids. The germline V gene has CDR1 LNHDA and CDR2 SQIVND (reference sequence). Broader study findings: The donors showed a predominance of white British ancestry and of females, with possible underestimation of clonal diversity.

Remarks on this clone: Its antigen is undetermined.

This receptor was taken from an adult in good health. V usage is TRBV19 and J usage is TRBJ2-3; D is ambiguous. The sample in question was peripheral blood, obtained on day 0 of AZD1222 vaccination. The CDR3 sequence is CASSRQPSTDTQYF. The CDR3 DNA is TGTGCCAGTAGTAGGCAGCCGAGCACAGATACGCAGTATTTT.